This T cell receptor (beta chain) was recovered during a study of blood T cell repertoires in COVID-19 (dated by TCRdb to 2019 to 2021). A note on the overall study: Samples covering the acute and convalescent phases of COVID-19 were provided by collaborators in the United States, Italy and Spain. The repertoires were released in a freely available public database meant as a resource for research on the immune response to SARS-CoV-2. Subjects who had been exposed to COVID-19, were actively infected with it, or had recovered from it provided the deeply sampled blood TCRbeta repertoires that made up the dataset. Samples were obtained from the ongoing ImmuneRACE study (first 160 participants) and from over 1,000 subjects provided by 6 global collaborators. The material from the prospective study consisted of cDNA or gDNA derived from T cells, B-cell-depleted T cells, or PBMCs. Where HLA class I and class II types were available, the types were taken from metadata supplied by the sample provider, not from assay-based typing. The sample metadata nearly always contained a de-identified subject ID, COVID-19 status, age in years and sex. Study-wide conclusions, independent of this receptor: How much clinical and demographic metadata was included differed by source and by participant, and the metadata was provided uncurated.

Participants in the prospective study were aged about 18 to 95 years, lived in 20 to 25 United States geographic areas, and enrolled through a virtual design. In the prospective study, cohorts were assigned on the basis of participant-reported clinical history obtained from a screening survey and a study questionnaire. Exposed participants were defined as having been in contact with someone with a PCR-confirmed or clinician-diagnosed COVID-19 case within 2 weeks of study entry. Each participant in the prospective study had whole blood, serum and a nasopharyngeal or oropharyngeal swab collected by mobile phlebotomists. Participants in the prospective study had the option to provide additional blood draws and questionnaires over a 2-month period. Blood samples from the prospective study were shipped frozen or at room temperature prior to DNA extraction. Including cysteine and phenylalanine, the CDR3 has 14 amino acids. Of all the DNA, just the CDR3 is kept, 42 bases in frame from base 1. Trimming leaves V shorter by 4 bases and J shorter by 3 bases, with the junction holding 3 bases beyond the gene matches. The germline V gene (reference sequence) sets CDR1 to LGHDT and CDR2 to YNNKEL.

Points on this clone: This receptor's antigen is unknown. Base qualities are not at hand, and no much larger clone is one base apart.

TCRbeta CDR3 regions were amplified from genomic DNA using the immunoSEQ Assay, a bias-controlled multiplex PCR. From the authors' description of their analysis: Within the assay, amplification of reference gene primers was used to estimate how many nucleated cells each sample contained. To quantify the absolute abundance of each unique TCRbeta CDR3 rearrangement, sequence reads were collapsed and filtered. For each sample, productive Simpson clonality was calculated as the square root of Simpson's diversity index over productive rearrangements. TCRdb's version of the immuneACCESS table is confined to in-frame rearrangements and falls short of the full clone set. An unresolved V gene accounts for under half of the shortfall where checked; the remainder is of unknown origin. V and J calls and clone size follow that table, whereas D and trimming were derived from the DNA. The sample table holds about 140,000 clones, of which approximately 80% were seen once. The top ten clonotypes cover approximately 1.6% of the sample.

The receptor was derived from a woman aged 18 to 35 who had been exposed to COVID-19. Rearrangement joined TRBV3-1 (or the pseudogene TRBV3-2) to TRBJ2-3; the junction holds 8 bases that match TRBD2. The sample taken for sequencing was PBMCs or T cells enriched from blood (not recorded which). The CDR3 sequence is CASSLSGGTDTQYF. The nucleotide sequence reads as follows: TGTGCCAGCAGCCTGTCGGGGGGGACAGATACGCAGTATTTT.